This T cell receptor (beta chain) was observed in a study of post-analysis software for immune sequencing data. The study's findings and limits: Four to six TRBV segments appeared more often in patients than in controls, and TRBV5-6, TRBV5-1 and TRBV20-1 were among these.

cDNA libraries for TCR beta contained unique molecular identifiers. TCRdb ran MiXCR on the PCR reads and lists one entry per CDR3 protein. The data show fewer than 700,000 distinct CDR3 sequences, around 44% seen once. This clonotype has a handful of counts. Its target is not known. The CDR3 totals 17 residues. Germline assignment: CDR1 MGHRA and CDR2 YSYEKL. The J segment lost 4 bases and the V segment lost 0 bases, leaving 10 bases of the junction unmatched. The sample taken for sequencing was blood. The chain combines TRBV4-1 with TRBJ2-7; 9 bases line up with TRBD2. This clonotype originated in a girl between 5 and 17 years old with multiple sclerosis. CDR3 sequence (DNA): TGCGCCAGCAGCCAAGAAGTTAAGGCGGGAGGGCCTTACGAGCAGTACTTC. The encoded protein is CASSQEVKAGGPYEQYF.